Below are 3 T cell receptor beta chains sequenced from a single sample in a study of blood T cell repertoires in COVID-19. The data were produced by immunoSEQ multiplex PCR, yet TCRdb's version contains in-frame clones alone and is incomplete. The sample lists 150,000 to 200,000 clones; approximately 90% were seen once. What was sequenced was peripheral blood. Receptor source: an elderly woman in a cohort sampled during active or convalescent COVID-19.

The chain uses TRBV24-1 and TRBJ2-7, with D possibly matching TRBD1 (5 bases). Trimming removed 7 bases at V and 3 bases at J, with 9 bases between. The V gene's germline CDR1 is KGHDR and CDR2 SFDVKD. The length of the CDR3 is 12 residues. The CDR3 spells CATSLQGYEQYF. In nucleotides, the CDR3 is TGTGCCACCAGCCTTCAGGGCTACGAGCAGTACTTC.

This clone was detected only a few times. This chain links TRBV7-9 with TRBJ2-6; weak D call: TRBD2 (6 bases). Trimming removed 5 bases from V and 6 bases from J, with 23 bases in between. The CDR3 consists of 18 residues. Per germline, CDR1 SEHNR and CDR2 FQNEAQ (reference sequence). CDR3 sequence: CASSPVPGLLVTANVLTF. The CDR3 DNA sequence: TGTGCCAGCAGCCCCGTCCCGGGACTGCTTGTGACGGCCAACGTCCTGACTTTC.

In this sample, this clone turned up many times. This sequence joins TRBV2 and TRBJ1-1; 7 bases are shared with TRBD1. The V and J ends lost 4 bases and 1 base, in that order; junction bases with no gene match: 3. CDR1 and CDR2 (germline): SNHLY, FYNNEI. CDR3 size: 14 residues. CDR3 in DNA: TGTGCCAGCAGTGGACAGGGATGGAACACTGAAGCTTTCTTT. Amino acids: CASSGQGWNTEAFF. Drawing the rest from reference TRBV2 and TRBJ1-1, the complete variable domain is EPEVTQTPSHQVTQMGQEVILRCVPISNHLYFYWYRQILGQKVEFLVSFYNNEISEKSEIFDDQFSVERPDGSNFTLKIRSTKLEDSAMYFCASSGQGWNTEAFFGQGTRLTVV.